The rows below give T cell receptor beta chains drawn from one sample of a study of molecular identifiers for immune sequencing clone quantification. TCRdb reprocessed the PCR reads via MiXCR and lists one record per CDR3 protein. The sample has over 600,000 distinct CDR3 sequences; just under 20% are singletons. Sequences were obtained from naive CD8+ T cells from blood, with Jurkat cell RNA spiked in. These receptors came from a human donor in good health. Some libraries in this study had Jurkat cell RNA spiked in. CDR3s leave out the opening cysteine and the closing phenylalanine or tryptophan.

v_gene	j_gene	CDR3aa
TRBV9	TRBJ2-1	ASSGPPSRNEQF
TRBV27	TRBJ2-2	ASSLGLRNTGELF
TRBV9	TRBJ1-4	ASSVGGQGGEKLF
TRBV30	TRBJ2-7	AWSVLGLDEQY
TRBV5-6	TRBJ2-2	ASSLVRTDTGELF
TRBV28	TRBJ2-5	ASSRVGVLETQY
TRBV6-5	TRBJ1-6	ASRSGTGNSPLH
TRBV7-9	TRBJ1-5	ASSTVSNQPQH
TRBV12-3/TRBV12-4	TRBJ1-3	ASKRSGGTHSGNTIY
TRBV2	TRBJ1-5	ARVLNQPQH
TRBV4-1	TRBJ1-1	ASSQEITWTEAF
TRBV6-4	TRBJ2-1	ASRGRAGELLYNEQF
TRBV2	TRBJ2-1	ASSSPQIYNEQF
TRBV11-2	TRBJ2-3	ASSFSGTGTADTQY